This TCR beta chain was recovered during a study of CD8 T cells in ankylosing spondylitis. Study-level points and caveats: Within matched ankylosing spondylitis synovial fluid, disease-linked clones were reportedly significantly enriched. CD8+ by phenotype, disease-linked clones were relatively rare in peripheral blood. Seemingly distinctive of ankylosing spondylitis blood was a TCR beta motif formed by eight highly homologous variants.

A quantitative 5'-RACE method, one with molecular barcodes, was used to make TCR beta libraries. TCRdb reanalysed the 5' RACE reads using MiXCR and keeps one entry per CDR3 protein. This table holds about 130,000 distinct CDR3 sequences, about 13% found once. Ten or more counts support this clonotype. The antigen remains unidentified. V shed 6 bases and J shed 0 bases, with 12 bases lying between them. The CDR3 runs to 15 residues. The sequenced material came from blood, either unsorted or a sorted T cell fraction (not recorded which). The chain uses TRBV12-3 or TRBV12-4 and TRBJ1-3; no firm D call. The sequence came from a female donor with ankylosing spondylitis or in good health (not recorded which). CDR3 protein: CASSLLSNSGNTIYF. DNA for the CDR3: TGTGCCAGCAGCCTACTATCCAACTCTGGAAACACCATATATTTT.